Following are 8 T cell receptor beta chains from one sample sequenced in a study of T-cell reconstitution after alpha-beta-depleted transplantation in children (dated by TCRdb to 2016 to 2017). Libraries came from PCR. The instrument given in TCRdb is Illumina HiSeq 2500. Molecular barcoding was employed in the preparation of TCR libraries, with unique molecular identifiers being used to normalize TCRbeta repertoire quantification. The public reads were reprocessed in TCRdb via fastp at Q25 and MiXCR, keeping in-frame beta chains. Rows with a matching CDR3 protein are joined into one entry that keeps the most common DNA and genes. For this sample the table gives about 980,000 distinct CDR3 sequences, of which roughly 31% were detected only once. The ten largest clonotypes hold over 25% of the sample. This specimen's treatment or condition label, per the study, means: allogeneic hematopoietic cell transplantation with graft depleted of TCRalphabeta T cells and CD19 B cells.

The material was PBMCs, mostly from graft donor cells, obtained 360 days after TCRalphabeta/CD19-depleted stem cell transplant. Receptors originate from a boy under three years old who had a stem cell transplant for SCID, so the T cells may come from the graft donor.

The rearrangement joins TRBV5-1 to TRBJ1-4; 11 nucleotides match TRBD1. The germline gives CDR1 SGHRS, CDR2 YFSETQ. This CDR3 has 14 amino acids. Trimming removed 3 bases from V and 10 bases from J; junction bases left unmatched: 5. This CDR3 reads CASSWTGGLGKLFF. In DNA, the CDR3 is TGCGCCAGCAGCTGGACAGGGGGCCTCGGAAAACTGTTTTTT.

This clonotype has more than one count but fewer than ten. V and J are TRBV28 and TRBJ2-7, with D tentatively TRBD1 (5 bases). The CDR3 runs to 13 residues. Trimming shortened V by 3 bases and J by 6 bases, and 12 bases separated the two germline ends. Germline V gives CDR1 MDHEN, CDR2 SYDVKM. In DNA form, the CDR3 reads TGTGCCAGCAGTTTTTCAGGGCTAGGCGAGCAGTACTTC. Residues: CASSFSGLGEQYF.

J is TRBJ1-5 and V is TRBV6-5; weak D call: TRBD1 (6 bases). Trimming shortened V by 5 bases and J by 9 bases, and 17 bases separated the two germline ends. Per germline, CDR1 MNHEY and CDR2 SVGAGI. This CDR3 region has 14 residues. The CDR3: CASSIRQARGPQHF. CDR3 sequence (DNA): TGTGCCAGCAGTATTCGACAGGCCCGAGGGCCCCAGCATTTT.

Only a few counts were recorded for this clonotype. This chain joins TRBV20-1 and TRBJ2-7; D not certain. Germline V lookup: CDR1 DFQATT, CDR2 SNEGSKA (reference sequence). The V end lost 3 bases, the J end lost 2 bases, and 11 bases lay between the germline ends. The CDR3 is made up of 13 amino acids. The CDR3 region is CSASPMGAYEQYF. The CDR3 DNA reads TGCAGTGCTAGCCCGATGGGCGCCTACGAGCAGTACTTC.

This chain joins TRBV11-1 and TRBJ2-5; D ambiguous. The germline V and J ends were trimmed by 5 bases and 1 base, with 5 bases remaining between them. Germline values: CDR1 SGHAT, CDR2 FQDESV (reference sequence). The CDR3 runs to 12 residues. CDR3 sequence (DNA): TGTGCCAGCAGCCACATCCAAGAGACCCAGTACTTC. Protein: CASSHIQETQYF.

This clonotype was seen once. This chain links TRBV6-1 with TRBJ2-1; TRBD2 agrees at 8 bases. The trim removed 6 bases at V and 8 bases at J, leaving 12 bases unmatched. From germline, CDR1 is MNHNS and CDR2 SASEGT. CDR3 length: 15 amino acids. In nucleotides, the CDR3 is TGTGCCAGCAGCACAGCGGGGACTAGTGGCGATGAGCAGTTCTTC. This translates into CASSTAGTSGDEQFF.

This clonotype was picked up a small number of times. The J gene is TRBJ2-1, the V gene TRBV4-3, with unresolved D. V gave up 3 bases and J gave up 2 bases, with 11 bases separating them. The CDR3 extends over 15 amino acids. CDR1 is LGHNA and CDR2 is YSLEER in the germline V gene. This chain's CDR3 is CASSQRSGAYNEQFF. The CDR3 DNA is TGCGCCAGCAGCCAGCGATCCGGAGCCTACAATGAGCAGTTCTTC.

The J gene is TRBJ1-5, the V gene TRBV6-6; perhaps TRBD1 as D (6 bases). V was clipped by 2 bases and J by 7 bases, with 9 bases between them. The CDR3 totals 13 residues. The germline V gene encodes CDR1 MNHNY and CDR2 SVGAGI (reference sequence). The CDR3 nucleotides read TGTGCCAGCAGTTACGCGGGACACCAGCCCCAGCATTTT. Translated: CASSYAGHQPQHF.